This T cell receptor beta chain was identified during a study of T cells in localized non-small cell lung cancer. Study conclusions and caveats: Those with higher blood T cell density had longer overall survival. Since sequencing was restricted to only one region of the tumor, intratumor heterogeneity remains a possibility. Adjacent lung held a median 57 of the top 100 tumor clones. Uninvolved adjacent lung showed higher T cell clonality than tumor.

The table came from immunoSEQ multiplex PCR; TCRdb's copy has only in-frame clones and leaves some out. The table has some 53,000 clones, more than 80% seen once. The V segment lost 0 bases and the J segment 6 bases; nucleotides outside the gene matches: 6. The germline V gene encodes CDR1 LNHNV and CDR2 YYDKDF (reference sequence). This CDR3 contains 15 residues. On this clone: Its target is not known.

The V and J genes are TRBV15 and TRBJ1-2; TRBD1 aligns across 8 bases. The material was peripheral blood, obtained before any cancer treatment. The clonotype was recovered from a male donor at least 60 years old with stage III squamous cell lung carcinoma. The CDR3 nucleotides are TGTGCCACCAGCAGAGATTACCAGGGGGCGGATGGCTACACCTTC. Amino acids: CATSRDYQGADGYTF.